The 9 T cell receptor beta chains given below trace back to one sample, sequenced in a study of T cells after yellow fever vaccination. MiXCR, run by TCRdb on the 5' RACE reads, gives a single entry per CDR3 protein. The sample holds under 150,000 distinct CDR3 sequences; more than 6% are singletons and the top ten take less than 0.95%. Sequenced material: CD4+ T cells sorted from PBMCs, taken 5 days after the yellow fever booster vaccination. Source of these receptors: a man aged 30 to 39 who received the YFV17D yellow fever vaccine.

The genes are TRBV20-1 and TRBJ2-3; D is uncertain. Germline CDR1 reads DFQATT; CDR2 reads SNEGSKA (reference sequence). This CDR3 has 12 amino acids. The chain's CDR3 is CSCGEPPDTQYF. The CDR3 region has the DNA TGCTCTTGCGGAGAGCCCCCGGATACGCAGTATTTT.

This clonotype was picked up many times. V and J are TRBV7-2 and TRBJ2-3; 9 bases are a match to TRBD2. The CDR3 runs to 15 residues. Germline CDR1 SGHTA, CDR2 FQGNSA. After removal of 4 bases from V and 2 bases from J, the junction contained 4 bases not matched to a gene. The CDR3 bases are TGTGCCAGCAGCTCCAGCGGGAGGAACACAGATACGCAGTATTTT. Translating gives CASSSSGRNTDTQYF.

This clonotype was counted many times. The genes are TRBV10-3 and TRBJ2-2, with unresolved D. Germline CDR1 is ENHRY and CDR2 is SYGVKD. This CDR3 contains 15 residues. The V end lost 3 bases, the J end lost 6 bases, and 14 bases lay between the germline ends. Written as DNA, the CDR3 is TGTGCCATCAGTGACGTTCTACGGGCACCCGGGGAGCTGTTTTTT. It is translated as CAISDVLRAPGELFF.

This clonotype was detected ten times or more. The CDR3 reads CSHSKPGLAGSRNEQFF. In DNA form, the CDR3 reads TGCAGCCATTCAAAACCGGGACTAGCGGGATCCAGGAATGAGCAGTTCTTC. The chain has TRBV20-1 and TRBJ2-1; TRBD2 aligns across 13 bases. The CDR3 covers 17 residues. The germline V gene has CDR1 DFQATT and CDR2 SNEGSKA (reference sequence).

This clonotype was picked up many times. The chain combines TRBV11-2 with TRBJ2-7, with D perhaps given as TRBD1 or TRBD2 (7 bases each). Trimming took 5 bases from V and 3 from J, leaving 14 bases between them. CDR3 length equals 14 residues. The germline V gene encodes CDR1 SGHAT and CDR2 FQNNGV. In DNA form, the CDR3 reads TGTGCCAGCAGCCGGCAGGGGGGGTACTACGAGCAGTACTTC. The encoded protein is CASSRQGGYYEQYF.

This clonotype was detected many times. This chain joins TRBV3-1 and TRBJ2-1, with 10 bases aligning to TRBD2. The J segment lost 1 base and the V segment lost 4 bases, leaving 4 bases of the junction unmatched. The V gene's germline CDR1 is LGHDT and CDR2 YNNKEL (reference sequence). The CDR3 has 16 amino acids. This CDR3 is CASSLWTSGSYNEQFF. The CDR3 nucleotides are TGTGCCAGCAGCCTATGGACTAGCGGTTCCTACAATGAGCAGTTCTTC.

The V and J genes are TRBV5-1 and TRBJ2-5, with no clear D. Trimming stripped 5 bases from V and 3 bases from J, with 20 bases between. Per the germline V gene, CDR1 is SGHRS and CDR2 is YFSETQ. The CDR3 sequence is 16 residues long. The CDR3 loop is CASSLPQVLAEETQYF. The CDR3 nucleotides are TGCGCCAGCAGTCTTCCGCAGGTGCTGGCAGAAGAGACCCAGTACTTC.

This clonotype was seen many times. The CDR3 DNA reads TGTGCCAGCAGAAAGGAAGGTCTGGGGTGGGAGACCCAGTACTTC. The encoded protein is CASRKEGLGWETQYF. V and J are TRBV25-1 and TRBJ2-5; D gene ambiguous. V lost 6 bases and J lost 5, with 19 bases in between. The CDR3 length is 15 residues. Germline V gene data show CDR1 as MGHDK and CDR2 as SYGVNS.

Regarding this clonotype: A much larger clone sits a single nucleotide away, making a read error possible. The chain joins TRBV20-1 to TRBJ2-5; 8 bases map to TRBD2. With 3 bases clipped from V and 9 bases from J, the junction kept 9 bases outside the gene matches. Germline CDR1 DFQATT, CDR2 SNEGSKA (reference sequence). The CDR3 has 13 residues. The CDR3 DNA reads as TGCAGTGCTAGTGTAGCGGGATGGGAGTCCCAGTACTTC. Protein sequence: CSASVAGWESQYF.